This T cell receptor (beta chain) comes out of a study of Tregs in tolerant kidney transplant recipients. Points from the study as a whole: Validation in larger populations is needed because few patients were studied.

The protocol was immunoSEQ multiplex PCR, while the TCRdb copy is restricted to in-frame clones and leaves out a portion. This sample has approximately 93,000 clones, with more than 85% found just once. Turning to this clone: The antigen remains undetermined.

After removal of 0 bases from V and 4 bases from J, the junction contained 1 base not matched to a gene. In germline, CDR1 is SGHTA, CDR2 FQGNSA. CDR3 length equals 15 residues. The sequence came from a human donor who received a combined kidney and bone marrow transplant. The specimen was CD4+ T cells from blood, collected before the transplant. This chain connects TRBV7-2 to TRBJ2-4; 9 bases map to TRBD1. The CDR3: CASSLAGTGKNIQYF. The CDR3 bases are TGTGCCAGCAGCTTAGCAGGGACAGGGAAAAACATTCAGTACTTC.